These 32 T cell receptor beta chains were all obtained from the same sample, sequenced in a study of cytomegalovirus exposure and HLA in healthy donors. PCR amplification relied on 60 Vbeta primers (plus 13 Jbeta primers). The data were produced by immunoSEQ multiplex PCR, yet TCRdb's version contains in-frame clones alone and is incomplete. Counted here are some 250,000 clones, roughly 82% occurring once; the ten biggest clones make up approximately 5.3%. The sequenced material came from PBMCs. These receptors were collected from a woman aged 35 to 49 in good health and CMV-seropositive.

The rearrangement links TRBV29-1 to TRBJ1-2; 9 bases match TRBD1. CDR1 and CDR2 (germline): SQVTM, ANQGSEA. V lost 2 bases and J lost 4; bases outside the gene matches: 8. The CDR3 has 15 amino acids. As DNA, the CDR3 is TGCAGCGTTGAATTAGGGGACAGGGCCCTCTATGGCTACACCTTC. Its translation is CSVELGDRALYGYTF.

The chain joins TRBV6-6 to TRBJ1-2; D is unclear. Trimming pared 2 bases from V and 0 bases from J, leaving 13 bases between. CDR1 MNHNY and CDR2 SVGAGI come from the germline V gene (reference sequence). The CDR3 loop spans 16 amino acids. The CDR3 here is CASSYPPGRSNYGYTF. CDR3 nucleotide sequence: TGTGCCAGCAGTTACCCCCCTGGCAGGTCTAACTATGGCTACACCTTC.

This rearrangement joins TRBV7-2 to TRBJ1-3, with D possibly TRBD1 on 6 matching bases. V was cut by 5 bases and J by 1 base, with 9 bases left in between. The CDR3 length is 14 residues. Germline CDR1 SGHTA, CDR2 FQGNSA. CDR3 amino acids: CASSRGSSGNTIYF. CDR3 DNA: TGTGCCAGCAGCAGGGGGTCATCTGGAAACACCATATATTTT.

This clone was recorded only once. The chain uses TRBV19 and TRBJ2-1, with D possibly TRBD2 on 6 matching bases. The V gene's germline CDR1 is LNHDA and CDR2 SQIVND (reference sequence). This CDR3 is built from 16 residues. V lost 3 bases and J lost 5, with 17 bases in between. This CDR3 reads CASSMTGTSGHNEQFF. CDR3 coding DNA: TGTGCCAGTAGTATGACCGGGACTTCGGGCCACAATGAGCAGTTCTTC.

This clone occurred many times. This rearrangement joins TRBV25-1 to TRBJ1-1, with D perhaps TRBD1 (5 bases). The germline CDR1 and CDR2 sequences are MGHDK and SYGVNS. V gave up 6 bases and J gave up 1 base, with 9 bases separating them. The length of the CDR3 is 13 residues. CDR3 sequence reads: CASRNDRNTEAFF. As DNA, the CDR3 is TGTGCCAGCAGGAATGACAGGAACACTGAAGCTTTCTTT.

The rearrangement links TRBV7-6 to TRBJ2-1, with TRBD2 matching over 9 bases. The CDR3 is 18 residues long. Trimming cost V 5 bases and J 12 bases; bases outside gene matches: 23. Germline values: CDR1 SGHVS, CDR2 FNYEAQ. CDR3 nucleotide sequence: TGTGCCAGCAGCCTAGGGGGGAGGGTAGCGGGAGCCCGGGCCGTGCAGTTCTTC. Residues: CASSLGGRVAGARAVQFF.

The chain carries TRBV21-1 and TRBJ2-6; the D call of TRBD1 is as the table states it, not checked on the DNA. TRBV21-1 is deemed a pseudogene. This CDR3 is 13 amino acids long. The CDR3 DNA reads as TGTGGGATTTACAGGGCTGGGGCCAACGTCCTGACTTTC. Protein product: CGIYRAGANVLTF.

The chain links TRBV7-2 to TRBJ1-2; the match to TRBD1 covers 9 bases. Germline assignment: CDR1 SGHTA and CDR2 FQGNSA. CDR3 size: 15 residues. The V and J ends lost 4 bases and 6 bases, in that order; junction bases with no gene match: 9. The CDR3: CASSSYTGGADGYTF. The CDR3 DNA reads as TGTGCCAGCAGCTCCTACACAGGGGGCGCAGATGGCTACACCTTC.

The CDR3 DNA follows: TGTGCCAGCAGCCAAACCAGGGGCGGTTCACCCCTCCACTTT. Amino acids: CASSQTRGGSPLHF. This sequence joins TRBV7-2 and TRBJ1-6, with a weak D call TRBD1 (6 bases). Trimming took 5 bases from V and 9 from J, leaving 14 bases between them. CDR3 size: 14 residues. Germline-derived CDR1 and CDR2 are SGHTA and FQGNSA.

The chain recombines TRBV9 with TRBJ1-6; maybe TRBD1 (6 bases). Germline V gene lookup returns CDR1 SGDLS and CDR2 YYNGEE. V lost 3 bases and J lost 6, with 13 bases in between. There are 15 residues in the CDR3. This CDR3 reads CASSASDRFNSPLHF. In nucleotides, the CDR3 is TGTGCCAGCAGCGCAAGTGACAGGTTTAATTCACCCCTCCACTTT.

The rearrangement uses TRBV12-5 and TRBJ2-5; 8 bases line up with TRBD1. The junction had 11 bases not matched to a gene; V was cut back by 7 bases and J by 4 bases. The CDR3 runs to 15 residues. The V gene's germline CDR1 is LGHNT and CDR2 FRNRAP. The CDR3 region has the DNA TGTGCTAGTGCCATGGACAGGGTGAAAGGAGAGACCCAGTACTTC. It yields the protein CASAMDRVKGETQYF.

The chain uses TRBV5-1 and TRBJ2-6; unclear D gene. The CDR3 runs to 16 residues. Between the trimmed V and J ends, which lost 0 bases and 0 bases, there was a span of 7 bases. The germline gives CDR1 SGHRS, CDR2 YFSETQ. Here the CDR3 reads CASSLGPTSGANVLTF. The CDR3 nucleotides are TGCGCCAGCAGCTTGGGCCCTACCTCTGGGGCCAACGTCCTGACTTTC.

As for this clone: Additional DNA sequences in this sample encode the identical CDR3. The genes are TRBV30 and TRBJ1-1, with no clear D. Looked up from germline, CDR1 is GTSNPN and CDR2 is SVGIG (reference sequence). The CDR3 runs to 14 residues. V gave up 0 bases and J gave up 0 bases, with 8 bases separating them. The CDR3 loop reads CAWSVSGVNTEAFF. DNA for the CDR3: TGTGCCTGGAGTGTATCGGGAGTGAACACTGAAGCTTTCTTT.

The chain recombines TRBV5-1 with TRBJ2-3, with a weak D call TRBD1 (6 bases). Trimming stripped 0 bases from V and 6 bases from J, with 17 bases between. CDR3 length equals 16 residues. The germline V gene has CDR1 SGHRS and CDR2 YFSETQ. The CDR3 region is CASSLEGRGYWDTQYF. The CDR3 DNA is TGCGCCAGCAGCTTGGAGGGCAGGGGTTATTGGGATACGCAGTATTTT.

The V call is TRBV6-6, the J call TRBJ1-6; no clear D gene. V was trimmed by 8 bases and J by 2 bases, leaving 16 bases between them. The CDR3 is made up of 16 amino acids. Germline CDR1 and CDR2: MNHNY and SVGAGI (reference sequence). The CDR3 loop reads CASSPMRGTYNSPLHF. The CDR3 DNA reads TGTGCCAGCTCCCCCATGCGGGGAACCTATAATTCACCCCTCCACTTT.

A few counts support this clone. The gene calls are TRBV6-1 and TRBJ1-3; D remains ambiguous. CDR1 and CDR2 (germline): MNHNS, SASEGT. The CDR3 runs 15 residues. V was clipped by 10 bases and J by 0 bases, with 16 bases between them. The CDR3 coding sequence is TGTGCCACCTGGGCGGGGAGTAGCTCTGGAAACACCATATATTTT. It is translated as CATWAGSSSGNTIYF.

The chain carries TRBV6-5 and TRBJ2-1, with 11 bases matching TRBD2. The CDR3 contains 15 residues. V shed 0 bases, J shed 7 bases, and the junction held 2 bases outside the gene matches. In germline, CDR1 is MNHEY, CDR2 SVGAGI. The CDR3 DNA reads as TGTGCCAGCAGTTACTCTAGCGGGAGGGGTAATGAGCAGTTCTTC. Translated: CASSYSSGRGNEQFF.

The rearrangement links TRBV5-1 to TRBJ2-1, with 9 nucleotides matching TRBD2. With 0 bases clipped from V and 8 bases from J, the junction kept 6 bases outside the gene matches. Germline V lookup: CDR1 SGHRS, CDR2 YFSETQ. This CDR3 comprises 15 residues. This chain's CDR3 is CASSLDGGRVDEQFF. The CDR3 coding sequence is TGCGCCAGCAGCTTGGACGGCGGGAGGGTAGATGAGCAGTTCTTC. Full variable domain (missing parts from reference TRBV5-1 and TRBJ2-1): KAGVTQTPRYLIKTRGQQVTLSCSPISGHRSVSWYQQTPGQGLQFLFEYFSETQRNKGNFPGRFSGRQFSNSRSEMNVSTLELGDSALYLCASSLDGGRVDEQFFGPGTRLTVL.

The rearrangement joins TRBV15 to TRBJ1-5, with D perhaps matching TRBD1 (5 bases). This CDR3 has 17 amino acids. V was clipped by 3 bases and J by 1 base, with 16 bases between them. Germline V CDR1 and CDR2: LNHNV, YYDKDF (reference sequence). CDR3 bases: TGTGCCACCAGCAGGAGGGTGGGGGGAGCCAGCAATCAGCCCCAGCATTTT. Protein: CATSRRVGGASNQPQHF.

The rearrangement uses TRBV7-2 and TRBJ1-3; no firm D call. V gave up 2 bases and J gave up 0 bases, with 8 bases separating them. Germline V CDR1 and CDR2: SGHTA, FQGNSA. The CDR3 sequence is 15 residues long. The CDR3 loop is CASSLQKHSGNTIYF. The CDR3 DNA reads TGTGCCAGCAGCTTACAGAAACACTCTGGAAACACCATATATTTT.

A single count supports this clone. This chain joins TRBV4-2 and TRBJ2-7, with TRBD2 matching over 7 bases. J gave up 7 bases and V 4 bases, and 1 base lay outside the gene matches. CDR1 and CDR2 (germline): LGHNA, YNFKEQ. This CDR3 contains 11 residues. The CDR3 loop reads CASSRGGEQYF. DNA for the CDR3: TGTGCCAGCAGCCGCGGGGGAGAGCAGTACTTC.

The chain recombines TRBV6-6 with TRBJ1-5; no reliable D call. V lost 9 bases and J 7 bases, leaving 19 bases between the germline ends. The CDR3 sequence is 14 residues long. Looked up from germline, CDR1 is MNHNY and CDR2 is SVGAGI (reference sequence). The chain's CDR3 is CARSITGNHQPQHF. CDR3 bases: TGTGCCAGGTCTATAACGGGAAACCACCAGCCCCAGCATTTT.

The chain is built from TRBV11-3 and TRBJ2-7, with 15 nucleotides matching TRBD2. The V segment lost 5 bases and the J segment 6 bases; nucleotides outside the gene matches: 5. The CDR3 consists of 15 residues. Germline assignment: CDR1 SGHNT and CDR2 YENEEA. The CDR3 nucleotides read TGTGCCAGCAGCAAGGGACTAGCGGGAGGAGGCGAGCAGTACTTC. This codes for CASSKGLAGGGEQYF.

The chain has TRBV6-1 and TRBJ1-3; D unclear. The CDR3 has 15 residues. Germline lookup yields CDR1 MNHNS and CDR2 SASEGT. V shed 7 bases and J shed 0 bases, with 13 bases lying between them. CDR3 sequence: CASTFSGSSGNTIYF. The CDR3 nucleotides are TGTGCCAGCACCTTCTCGGGGAGCTCTGGAAACACCATATATTTT.

In its sample, this clone was seen a few times. This chain connects TRBV30 to TRBJ2-6, with D possibly being TRBD2 (7 bases). CDR3 length: 16 residues. The V end lost 0 bases, the J end lost 2 bases, and 11 bases lay between the germline ends. The germline V gene encodes CDR1 GTSNPN and CDR2 SVGIG (reference sequence). CDR3 residues: CAWSVRGGAGANVLTF. CDR3 sequence (DNA): TGTGCCTGGAGTGTACGAGGGGGGGCTGGGGCCAACGTCCTGACTTTC. Using reference TRBV30 and TRBJ2-6 for the parts outside the CDR3, the full variable domain is SQTIHQWPATLVQPVGSPLSLECTVEGTSNPNLYWYRQAAGRGLQLLFYSVGIGQISSEVPQNLSASRPQDRQFILSSKKLLLSDSGFYLCAWSVRGGAGANVLTFGAGSRLTVL.

This chain links TRBV5-5 with TRBJ1-1, with a possible D match to TRBD1 (5 bases). CDR3 length: 15 residues. V lost 3 bases and J 1 base, leaving 13 bases between the germline ends. CDR1 is SGHKS, CDR2 YYEKEE, per germline (reference sequence). CDR3 DNA sequence: TGTGCCAGCAGCTCGCGGAGGGGAGGGAACACTGAAGCTTTCTTT. Protein product: CASSSRRGGNTEAFF.

V and J are TRBV11-3 and TRBJ2-3, with 9 bases matching TRBD1. Germline trimming cut 5 bases from V and 4 bases from J; bases unmatched to any gene: 4. Germline V CDR1 and CDR2: SGHNT, YENEEA. The CDR3 contains 14 residues. In nucleotides, the CDR3 is TGTGCCAGCAGCCCGGGACAGGGAGCAGATACGCAGTATTTT. Translating it yields CASSPGQGADTQYF.

V gene TRBV10-1 combines with J gene TRBJ1-2; TRBD1 might be the D (6 bases). Trimming pared 0 bases from V and 8 bases from J, leaving 19 bases between. Looked up from germline, CDR1 is WNHNN and CDR2 is SYGVQD (reference sequence). The length of the CDR3 is 16 residues. CDR3 sequence: CASSESWNRAGAGYTF. Here the CDR3 DNA reads TGCGCCAGCAGTGAGTCTTGGAACAGGGCGGGGGCGGGCTACACCTTC.

V and J are TRBV27 and TRBJ1-3; D is possibly TRBD1 (6 bases). The CDR3 loop spans 16 amino acids. V lost 4 bases and J lost 0, with 13 bases in between. Germline values: CDR1 MNHEY, CDR2 SMNVEV (reference sequence). The CDR3 region is CASSSWTVLSGNTIYF. The CDR3 nucleotides are TGTGCCAGCAGTTCCTGGACAGTCCTCTCTGGAAACACCATATATTTT.

The chain couples TRBV6-1 to TRBJ1-1, with D unresolved. Trimming took off 3 bases at V and 5 bases at J, with 10 bases between the two ends. The CDR3 runs to 13 residues. Germline assignment: CDR1 MNHNS and CDR2 SASEGT. DNA of the CDR3: TGTGCCAGCAGTGACAGTGTGAGGACTGAAGCTTTCTTT. This codes for CASSDSVRTEAFF.

The V gene is TRBV6-5, the J gene TRBJ1-2; 7 nucleotides line up with TRBD1. Germline V gives CDR1 MNHEY, CDR2 SVGAGI. This CDR3 region has 15 residues. The trim removed 5 bases at V and 0 bases at J, leaving 6 bases unmatched. DNA for the CDR3: TGTGCCAGCAGTCTCGGGGACAGAGCTAACTATGGCTACACCTTC. Encoded protein: CASSLGDRANYGYTF.

The J gene is TRBJ2-7, the V gene TRBV27; 7 nucleotides line up with TRBD1. This CDR3 is built from 14 residues. After removal of 6 bases from V and 0 bases from J, the junction contained 5 bases not matched to a gene. CDR1 and CDR2 from the germline V gene are MNHEY and SMNVEV (reference sequence). The CDR3 protein is CASRKQGSSYEQYF. CDR3 DNA sequence: TGTGCCAGCAGGAAACAGGGGAGCTCCTACGAGCAGTACTTC.